The subject of this entry is one TCR beta chain. This clone was detected once. This receptor's antigen is unknown. No base quality values were provided; no much bigger clone lies one nucleotide off. This sample was included in a study of blood T cell repertoires in COVID-19 (dated by TCRdb to 2020 to 2021). Describing the broader study: Samples from collaborators originated in the United States, Italy and Spain and spanned both the acute and convalescent phases of COVID-19. The prospective study material was composed of cDNA or gDNA derived from T cells, B-cell-depleted T cells, or PBMCs. The repertoires were released in a freely available public database intended as a resource for research on the immune response to SARS-CoV-2. Nearly every sample came with metadata listing a de-identified subject ID, COVID-19 status, age in years and sex. HLA class I and class II types, where available, came from metadata supplied by the sample provider rather than from assay-based typing. The dataset comprised deeply sampled blood TCRbeta repertoires from subjects exposed to, actively infected with, or recovered from COVID-19. Samples were obtained from the ongoing ImmuneRACE study (first 160 participants) and from some 1,300 subjects provided by 6 global collaborators.

Samples from volunteer blood donors who had recovered from COVID-19 were contributed by a second Seattle source. Each collaborating institution followed its own protocols to collect whole blood in K2EDTA tubes. Collaborator samples were shipped for TCRbeta analysis as frozen whole blood, isolated PBMCs, or DNA extracted from either sample type. Study-wide findings and limitations: The amount of clinical and demographic metadata varied by source and participant and was provided uncurated.

TCRbeta CDR3 regions were amplified from genomic DNA using the immunoSEQ Assay, a bias-controlled multiplex PCR. The paper's data handling went like this. The number of nucleated cells in each sample was estimated from the amplification of reference gene primers within the assay. To quantify the absolute abundance of each unique TCRbeta CDR3 rearrangement, sequence reads were collapsed and filtered. For each sample, productive Simpson clonality was calculated by taking the square root of Simpson's diversity index across productive rearrangements. TCRdb holds this immuneACCESS table with in-frame rearrangements only. Some clones are missing; in checked studies, unresolved V genes explain under half, and the rest has no known cause. That table is the source of V, J and clone size, and D and trimming were worked out from the DNA. The sample profile shows roughly 230,000 clones; approximately 89% of them were found once. The ten largest account for 3.5% to 5% of the sample.

CDR1 and CDR2 were assigned from the germline V gene as SGDLS and YYNGEE. Measured from the cysteine to the phenylalanine, the CDR3 is 16 residues long. CDR3 DNA only is kept here, 48 bases in frame from base 1. V has 3 bases trimmed and J has 1 base trimmed; junction bases matching no gene number 4. Sequenced input: peripheral blood. The rearranged chain carries TRBV9 and TRBJ2-3; 11 bases in the middle match TRBD2. The receptor was derived from a woman in her thirties or forties who had recovered from COVID-19. The DNA sequence is TGTGCCAGCAGCGATAGCGGGGGGGCTGGCACAGATACGCAGTATTTT. Protein translation: CASSDSGGAGTDTQYF. The entire variable domain, with the stretches around the CDR3 drawn from the reference TRBV9 and TRBJ2-3 proteins, is DSGVTQTPKHLITATGQRVTLRCSPRSGDLSVYWYQQSLDQGLQFLIQYYNGEERAKGNILERFSAQQFPDLHSELNLSSLELGDSALYFCASSDSGGAGTDTQYFGPGTRLTVL.